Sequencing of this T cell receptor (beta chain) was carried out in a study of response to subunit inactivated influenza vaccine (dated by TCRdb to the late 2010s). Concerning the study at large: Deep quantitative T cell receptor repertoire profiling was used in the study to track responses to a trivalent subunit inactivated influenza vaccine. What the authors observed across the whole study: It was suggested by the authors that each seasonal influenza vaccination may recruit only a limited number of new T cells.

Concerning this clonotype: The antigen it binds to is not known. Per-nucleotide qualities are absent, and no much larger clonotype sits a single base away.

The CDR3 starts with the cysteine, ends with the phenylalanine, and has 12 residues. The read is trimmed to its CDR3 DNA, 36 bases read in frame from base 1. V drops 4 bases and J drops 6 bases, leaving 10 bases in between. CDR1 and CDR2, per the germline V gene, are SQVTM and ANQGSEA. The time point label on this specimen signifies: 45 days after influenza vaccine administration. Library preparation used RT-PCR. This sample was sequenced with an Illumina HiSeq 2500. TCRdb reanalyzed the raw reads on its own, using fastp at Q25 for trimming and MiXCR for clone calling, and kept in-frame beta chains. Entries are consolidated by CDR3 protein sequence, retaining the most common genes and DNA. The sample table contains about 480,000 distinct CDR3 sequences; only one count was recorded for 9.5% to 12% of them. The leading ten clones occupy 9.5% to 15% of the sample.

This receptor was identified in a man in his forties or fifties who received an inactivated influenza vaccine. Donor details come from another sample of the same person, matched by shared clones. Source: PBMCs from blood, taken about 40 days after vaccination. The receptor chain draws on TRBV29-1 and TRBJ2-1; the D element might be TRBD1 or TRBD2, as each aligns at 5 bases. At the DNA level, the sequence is TGCAGCGTTGCGGGACGCCTCAATGAGCAGTTCTTC. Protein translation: CSVAGRLNEQFF.